This paragraph reports one T cell receptor beta chain. No cognate antigen has been identified for it. No much larger clone exists at a distance of one base, and base qualities are not known. The label giving this sample's treatment or condition can be read as: high-dose cyclophosphamide on days +3 and +4 as single-agent GVHD prophylaxis. PTCy patients received busulfan and fludarabine conditioning, a related or unrelated marrow graft, and cyclophosphamide on days +3 and +4. The PTCy-treated patients were drawn from a prospective, multi-institutional clinical trial. Peripheral blood and bone marrow mononuclear cells were isolated by Ficoll-Hypaque density centrifugation and cryopreserved. TRB sequencing was run on genomic DNA with either the immunoSEQ assay at survey resolution or the hsTCRB kit. The authors' pipeline ran thus. The immunoSEQ software handled the initial read processing, while the LymphoSeq R package was used for the repertoire analyses. For each TRB dataset, clonality was calculated as 1 minus normalized Shannon entropy, and the Gini coefficient was computed as well. To infer phenotypes in unsorted samples, TRB sequences from sorted subsets of the recipient or donor were mapped onto unsorted samples from the same recipient. TCRdb took this table from immuneACCESS and kept in-frame rearrangements with V and J called. Such tables lack part of the clones; where checked against another copy, unresolved V genes explain under half of the gap, and the rest is unexplained. V, J and clone size are taken as reported in that table, and D and trimming were inferred from the DNA itself. This sample comprises thousands of clones, around 85% of them detected only once. The ten largest account for almost 25% of the sample.

The CDR3 measures 14 amino acids from cysteine to phenylalanine. The retained sequence is limited to the CDR3, 42 bases, with the frame set at the first base. From a lookup of the germline V gene, CDR1 and CDR2 are SNHLY and FYNNEI. V sheds 7 bases and J sheds 0 bases, leaving 12 bases between their ends. This sample was taken from a study of T cells after posttransplantation cyclophosphamide (dated by TCRdb to 2016 to 2017). Concerning the study at large: Using TRB sequencing, the study followed how the T cell repertoire rebuilt after myeloablative bone marrow transplantation with posttransplantation cyclophosphamide given as GVHD prophylaxis. Antigen receptor sequencing covered samples from 35 PTCy-treated patients and some 15 of their related bone marrow donors. Blood from every one of the 34 PTCy patients who had 1-year posttransplant specimens underwent TRB sequencing. In 3 patients, up to about 3 additional blood samples taken between 2 and 5.2 years after transplant also underwent TRB sequencing, as did pretransplant blood from a handful of patients. Because TRA and TRB clonality were tightly correlated in several samples, subsequent TCR analyses were focused on TRB only. Public TRB sequences were compared against a database of over 3,000 sequences linked to responses to pathogens, tumor antigens, self-antigens and alloantigens. What the authors observed across the whole study: The TRB repertoires of T cells infiltrating skin or GI tract showed only limited overlap with the TRB repertoires of T cells in blood. Across approximately 45 patients, recipient CMV seropositivity and CMV reactivation were highly associated with TRB clonality; PTCy diversity was similar to CNI/methotrexate controls. Donor-recipient similarity was low at 1-2 months but increased during the first year, and donor CD8+ memory clones often dominated later blood repertoires.

The sequence was collected from a young adult male patient who received an allogeneic stem cell transplant from a related donor, was CMV-positive, and had acute GVHD only. Because of the transplant, the T cells may be the graft donor's rather than the patient's own. The source was PBMCs, collected after allogeneic stem cell transplant with posttransplant cyclophosphamide. The sequence is built from TRBV2 and TRBJ1-2, with a tentative D gene TRBD1 over 5 matching bases. The CDR3 is CASTWRDANYGYTF. At the DNA level, the sequence is TGTGCCAGCACATGGAGGGACGCTAACTATGGCTACACCTTC.